A selection of T cell receptor beta chains follows, all from one sample in a study of OX40 agonist ivuxolimab in advanced cancers. Some clones are missing from TCRdb's copy, which holds only in-frame ones; the method was immunoSEQ multiplex PCR. Of some 70,000 clones in the sample, around 87% were seen once. Specimen: CD4+ or CD8+ T cells sorted from blood, collected in a trial of the OX40 agonist ivuxolimab. The receptors originated from an adult with an advanced solid tumor such as melanoma, head and neck, liver or kidney cancer. Both conserved end residues are part of each CDR3. A D gene is named only where the DNA matches it firmly. Part of the rows lack a size; the others show once, few, many or a class for expanded clones.

J | size | V | D | CDR3 | DNA
TRBJ1-5 | . | TRBV2 | . | CASRLTGRGSNQPQHF | TGTGCCAGCAGGTTGACAGGAAGGGGAAGCAATCAGCCCCAGCATTTT
TRBJ1-2 | . | TRBV9 | . | CASSVGRSYGYTF | TGTGCCAGCAGCGTAGGCCGTTCCTATGGCTACACCTTC
TRBJ2-7 | . | TRBV2 | . | CASSEDRHRAGGF | TGTGCCAGCAGTGAAGATAGGCACAGGGCCGGCGGGTTC
TRBJ1-1 | few | TRBV7-2 | . | CASSFDRTKNTEAFF | TGTGCCAGCAGCTTCGACCGTACAAAGAACACTGAAGCTTTCTTT
TRBJ2-5 | . | TRBV2 | TRBD2 | CASSFPGLAVQETQYF | TGTGCCAGCAGTTTCCCGGGACTAGCGGTCCAAGAGACCCAGTACTTC
TRBJ2-5 | . | TRBV7-3 | TRBD1 | CASSPDDRAGETQYF | TGTGCCAGCAGCCCCGATGACAGGGCGGGAGAGACCCAGTACTTC
TRBJ2-3 | once | TRBV5-3 | . | CARSLTPYLPGLRPDTQYF | TGTGCCAGAAGCTTGACCCCCTATTTGCCGGGACTCCGTCCAGATACGCAGTATTTT
TRBJ2-2 | . | TRBV7-2 | . | CASSLVGLGELFF | TGTGCCAGCAGCTTAGTTGGCCTCGGGGAGCTGTTTTTT
TRBJ1-5 | . | TRBV18 | . | CASSPPSARGNQPQHF | TGTGCCAGCTCACCACCGTCGGCCCGGGGCAATCAGCCCCAGCATTTT
TRBJ1-1 | . | TRBV5-6 | . | CASSLGGSRGNTEAFF | TGTGCCAGCAGCTTGGGAGGTAGTCGGGGGAACACTGAAGCTTTCTTT
TRBJ1-5 | . | TRBV2 | TRBD1 | CASSETGEDQPQHF | TGTGCCAGCAGTGAGACAGGGGAGGATCAGCCCCAGCATTTT
TRBJ1-5 | . | TRBV5-5 | . | CASSLELSYSNQPQHF | TGTGCCAGCAGCTTGGAGCTCAGTTATAGCAATCAGCCCCAGCATTTT
TRBJ1-1 | . | TRBV28 | . | CASSLRTGNTEAFF | TGTGCCAGCAGTTTGAGAACAGGGAACACTGAAGCTTTCTTT
TRBJ2-1 | . | TRBV18 | . | CASSLTLTSYEQFF | TGTGCCAGCTCACTCACGCTCACTAGCTATGAGCAGTTCTTC
TRBJ2-1 | . | TRBV29-1 | TRBD1 | CSVVVVDRFYNEQFF | TGCAGCGTTGTCGTGGTGGACAGGTTCTACAATGAGCAGTTCTTC
TRBJ1-5 | . | TRBV6-6 | . | CASSYSETYSNQPQHF | TGTGCCAGCAGTTACTCGGAAACGTATAGCAATCAGCCCCAGCATTTT
TRBJ2-3 | . | TRBV7-9 | . | CASSLALAGTDTQYF | TGTGCCAGCAGCTTAGCGTTAGCGGGCACAGATACGCAGTATTTT
TRBJ2-7 | few | TRBV5-1 | TRBD2 | CASRKNGTSFYEQYF | TGCGCCAGCAGGAAAAACGGGACTAGCTTCTACGAGCAGTACTTC
TRBJ1-5 | . | TRBV6-1 | . | CASRAPGALGPQHF | TGTGCCAGCAGGGCGCCGGGGGCCCTAGGGCCCCAGCATTTT
TRBJ1-5 | . | TRBV6-1 | . | CASMGDLGLGVPQHF | TGTGCCAGCATGGGGGATCTGGGGCTCGGCGTGCCCCAGCATTTT
TRBJ1-1 | . | TRBV7-8 | TRBD1 | CASSSYRGPMNTEAFF | TGTGCCAGCAGCTCGTACAGGGGGCCCATGAACACTGAAGCTTTCTTT
TRBJ2-4 | . | TRBV28 | . | CASTWGVSNIQYF | TGTGCCAGCACCTGGGGGGTCTCAAACATTCAGTACTTC
TRBJ2-7 | . | TRBV5-1 | . | CASSSQKSNRGRSYEQYF | TGCGCCAGCAGCTCGCAAAAATCTAACCGGGGCCGCTCCTACGAGCAGTACTTC
TRBJ2-2 | once | TRBV27 | . | CASSGFGDGELFF | TGTGCCAGCAGTGGGTTCGGGGACGGGGAGCTGTTTTTT
TRBJ1-5 | . | TRBV2 | . | CASSVLGSNQPQHF | TGTGCCAGCAGTGTCTTGGGGAGCAATCAGCCCCAGCATTTT
TRBJ2-5 | . | TRBV18 | . | CASSPVSGLGVETQYF | TGTGCCAGCTCACCAGTGTCGGGGCTGGGGGTTGAGACCCAGTACTTC
TRBJ2-7 | . | TRBV7-9 | . | CASSLASSGPSYEQYF | TGTGCCAGCAGCTTAGCGTCTAGTGGGCCTTCCTACGAGCAGTACTTC
TRBJ2-5 | . | TRBV7-6 | . | CASSRPVQETQYF | TGTGCCAGCAGCCGCCCCGTCCAAGAGACCCAGTACTTC
TRBJ2-5 | . | TRBV5-1 | . | CASSPEVPTVGLGTQYF | TGCGCCAGCAGCCCGGAGGTCCCCACCGTAGGTTTAGGGACCCAGTACTTC
TRBJ2-3 | . | TRBV18 | . | CATKTGTLNTDTQYF | TGTGCCACCAAAACCGGGACACTCAACACAGATACGCAGTATTTT
TRBJ2-1 | . | TRBV4-1 | TRBD2 | CASSQGPLAGVGEQFF | TGCGCCAGCAGCCAAGGTCCACTAGCGGGAGTAGGTGAGCAGTTCTTC
TRBJ1-2 | . | TRBV5-1 | . | CASSPLTGIQDGYTF | TGCGCCAGCAGTCCCCTAACAGGGATTCAGGATGGCTACACCTTC
TRBJ1-4 | . | TRBV7-9 | TRBD1 | CASSLTGGANEKLFF | TGTGCCAGCAGCTTAACAGGGGGCGCGAATGAAAAACTGTTTTTT
TRBJ2-3 | . | TRBV7-8 | TRBD1 | CASSRDRTDTQYF | TGTGCCAGCAGCCGGGACAGAACAGATACGCAGTATTTT
TRBJ2-7 | . | TRBV30 | . | CAWSRGAHPEQYF | TGTGCCTGGAGCAGGGGGGCGCATCCCGAGCAGTACTTC
TRBJ2-1 | . | TRBV7-8 | . | CASSAGLNNEQFF | TGTGCCAGCAGTGCGGGACTTAACAATGAGCAGTTCTTC
TRBJ1-2 | . | TRBV7-2 | . | CASSLGALKTNGYTF | TGTGCCAGCAGCTTAGGTGCCCTAAAGACAAATGGCTACACCTTC
TRBJ1-2 | . | TRBV7-9 | . | CASSEGGGLNYGYTF | TGTGCCAGCAGCGAGGGAGGTGGACTTAACTATGGCTACACCTTC
TRBJ2-7 | . | TRBV6-1 | TRBD1 | CASSPRTGMTYEQYF | TGTGCCAGCAGTCCCAGGACAGGGATGACCTACGAGCAGTACTTC
TRBJ2-7 | . | TRBV7-2 | TRBD1 | CASRQGVSYEQYF | TGTGCCAGCAGACAGGGGGTCTCCTACGAGCAGTACTTC
TRBJ2-7 | . | TRBV6-7 | TRBD2 | CASTTPPSGSDVDEQYF | TGTGCCAGCACCACTCCCCCTAGCGGGAGCGACGTAGACGAGCAGTACTTC
TRBJ2-7 | . | TRBV28 | . | CASSSPDRSEQYF | TGTGCCAGCAGTTCCCCCGATAGATCCGAGCAGTACTTC
TRBJ2-3 | . | TRBV15 | . | CATSRRSSEADTQYF | TGTGCCACCAGCAGAAGGTCTAGCGAGGCAGATACGCAGTATTTT
TRBJ2-2 | . | TRBV30 | TRBD2 | CAFPRTSGNTGELFF | TGTGCCTTCCCAAGGACTAGCGGGAACACCGGGGAGCTGTTTTTT
TRBJ1-6 | . | TRBV6-1 | . | CASSESTVYNSPLHF | TGTGCCAGCAGTGAATCGACGGTGTATAATTCACCCCTCCACTTT
TRBJ2-7 | . | TRBV6-6 | TRBD1 | CASSPRTGPYEQYF | TGTGCCAGCAGTCCCCGGACAGGCCCCTACGAGCAGTACTTC
TRBJ1-2 | . | TRBV2 | TRBD1 | CASKFGQDAGYTF | TGTGCCAGCAAGTTTGGACAGGACGCCGGCTACACCTTC
TRBJ1-2 | . | TRBV5-1 | TRBD1 | CASSFSDRGDGYTF | TGCGCCAGCAGCTTCAGTGACAGGGGTGATGGCTACACCTTC
TRBJ2-5 | . | TRBV6-6 | TRBD2 | CASSPSAGVRETQYF | TGTGCCAGCAGTCCCTCAGCGGGAGTGCGAGAGACCCAGTACTTC
TRBJ2-1 | once | TRBV6-5 | . | CASRRADTYNEQFF | TGTGCCAGCAGAAGAGCAGATACCTACAATGAGCAGTTCTTC
TRBJ2-7 | . | TRBV9 | . | CASSVSDRYEQYF | TGTGCCAGCAGCGTTAGCGACCGCTACGAGCAGTACTTC
TRBJ1-1 | . | TRBV9 | . | CASSVAPRSNTEAFF | TGTGCCAGCAGCGTAGCCCCGAGATCGAACACTGAAGCTTTCTTT
TRBJ1-5 | once | TRBV27 | . | CASRTAKAGNQPQHF | TGTGCCAGCAGGACCGCCAAGGCCGGCAATCAGCCCCAGCATTTT
TRBJ2-5 | . | TRBV6-1 | . | CASSVQQGWETQYF | TGTGCCAGCAGTGTGCAACAGGGATGGGAGACCCAGTACTTC
TRBJ2-7 | once | TRBV28 | TRBD2 | CASSLLGGAYEQYF | TGTGCCAGCAGTTTATTGGGGGGGGCCTACGAGCAGTACTTC
TRBJ1-1 | . | TRBV5-1 | TRBD1 | CASSWDIQGVTEAFF | TGCGCCAGCAGCTGGGACATACAGGGGGTCACTGAAGCTTTCTTT